Listed below are T cell receptor beta chains from one sample, sequenced in a study of T cells in Graves' hyperthyroidism and ophthalmopathy. TCRdb re-called the multiplex PCR reads with MiXCR, one entry per CDR3 protein. Here the sample spans fewer than 350,000 distinct CDR3 sequences, approximately 18% being singletons. Specimen: blood. The origin of the receptors is a man aged 50 or older with Graves' ophthalmopathy. Both conserved end residues are part of each CDR3. D genes are given only for firm matches. Some rows mark clone size as missing; the rest say once, few, many or name a class of expanded clone.

.	14	TRBV6-9	once	TRBJ2-7	TGTGCCAGCAGTTTCACCGCGCCCGCCTACGAGCAGTACTTC	CASSFTAPAYEQYF
TRBD1	12	TRBV24-1	many	TRBJ2-4	TGTGCCACCAGTAGGACAGGGAACATTCAGTACTTC	CATSRTGNIQYF
TRBD1	18	TRBV7-9	few	TRBJ2-3	TGTGCCAGCAGCTTACGAGGGGGCCGGACAGGGGGCCCAGATACGCAGTATTTT	CASSLRGGRTGGPDTQYF
TRBD1	14	TRBV2	.	TRBJ1-1	TGTGCCAGCAGTTTTAACAGGGGCGGCACTGAAGCTTTCTTT	CASSFNRGGTEAFF
.	14	TRBV7-9	many	TRBJ2-7	TGTGCCAGCAGCTCTCGGGAGCGCCTGTGGGAGCAGTACTTC	CASSSRERLWEQYF
TRBD1	16	TRBV19	few	TRBJ1-5	TGTGCCAGTAGTACATCCGGGACAGGGATTGGCGAGCCCCAGCATTTT	CASSTSGTGIGEPQHF
TRBD2	16	TRBV12-3/TRBV12-4	.	TRBJ2-3	TGTGCCAGCAGGGAGCCGGGACTAGGAGCCGCAGATACGCAGTATTTT	CASREPGLGAADTQYF
.	16	TRBV6-1	.	TRBJ2-7	TGTGCCAGCAGTGAAGCGCAGGGCCCTCCATACTACGAGCAGTACTTC	CASSEAQGPPYYEQYF
TRBD2	18	TRBV3-1	few	TRBJ2-1	TGTGCCAGCAGCCAAGATCTCTCTAGCGGGAGAGAGGACAATGAGCAGTTCTTC	CASSQDLSSGREDNEQFF
.	14	TRBV6-1	.	TRBJ2-1	TGTGCCACCGAAGGGGACTCCGTAGGTTACAAGCAGTTCTTC	CATEGDSVGYKQFF
TRBD1	18	TRBV6-1	many	TRBJ1-5	TGTGCCAGCAGTGAATGGGCAGGGGGATATTATAGCAATCAGCCCCAGCATTTT	CASSEWAGGYYSNQPQHF
.	13	TRBV7-6	.	TRBJ2-7	TGTGCCAGCAGCTTAAGTTCTGGCGTCCGGCAGTACTTC	CASSLSSGVRQYF
.	19	TRBV7-2	many	TRBJ2-3	TGTGCCAGCAGCTTAGTAGGCCCCCCCCAAGCCACCGGGGCAGATACGCAGTATTTT	CASSLVGPPQATGADTQYF
TRBD2	14	TRBV2	many	TRBJ2-7	TGTGCCAGCAGTTCCGGGACTAGTCTCGTCCAGCAGTACTTC	CASSSGTSLVQQYF
TRBD2	16	TRBV5-1	many	TRBJ2-1	TGCGCCAGCAGCTACCGGACTAGCGGGGCCTACAATGAGCAGTTCTTC	CASSYRTSGAYNEQFF
TRBD2	16	TRBV7-9	few	TRBJ2-7	TGTGCCAGCAGCTTAGGCGCTCGGACTAGCGACTACGAGCAGTACTTC	CASSLGARTSDYEQYF
.	12	TRBV2	.	TRBJ2-7	TGTGCGGGGGGGGCACGAGCCTACGAGCAGTACTTC	CAGGARAYEQYF
.	15	TRBV2	many	TRBJ2-1	TGTGCCAGCTCCCTTGGGCTCCCAAGTCGGGATGAGCAGTTCTTC	CASSLGLPSRDEQFF
.	14	TRBV29-1	.	TRBJ2-7	TGCAGCGTTGAAGAGACAAGGGTTTCCTACGAGCAGTACTTC	CSVEETRVSYEQYF
.	14	TRBV15	.	TRBJ1-3	TGTGCCACCAGTACAGGCGACTCTGGAAACACCATATATTTT	CATSTGDSGNTIYF
.	18	TRBV20-1	few	TRBJ2-7	TGCAGTGCTAGAGCGGACTCAAGAGAACAGGGATTTTCCTACGAGCAGTACTTC	CSARADSREQGFSYEQYF
TRBD1	16	TRBV5-1	.	TRBJ2-5	TGCGCCAGCAGCGGGACAGGTTCCACCGGCCTGGAGACCCAGTACTTC	CASSGTGSTGLETQYF
TRBD2	17	TRBV5-1	.	TRBJ2-3	TGCGCCAGCAGCTTGGAGTCTAGCGGGAGGCCCATAGATACGCAGTATTTT	CASSLESSGRPIDTQYF
.	14	TRBV20-1	.	TRBJ1-5	TGCAGTGCTAGTACCCAGTATAGCAATCAGCCCCAGCATTTT	CSASTQYSNQPQHF
.	14	TRBV6-1	.	TRBJ1-2	TGTGCCAGCAGTGAGACAACAGGGAACTATGGCTACACCTTC	CASSETTGNYGYTF
.	14	TRBV3-1	.	TRBJ2-7	TGTGCCAGCAGTCAAAGGACGGACAGAGACCAGCAGTACTTC	CASSQRTDRDQQYF
.	15	TRBV10-3	many	TRBJ2-1	TGTGCCATCAGCCTAAGGTTCCTAGGAGACAATGAGCAGTTCTTC	CAISLRFLGDNEQFF
TRBD2	15	TRBV6-1	few	TRBJ2-1	TGTGCCAGCAGTCTATTTAGCGGGAGTCAGGGTGAGCAGTTCTTC	CASSLFSGSQGEQFF
TRBD1	15	TRBV5-1	few	TRBJ2-5	TGCGCCAGCAGCATACTGGGACAGTCGGTCGAGACCCAGTACTTC	CASSILGQSVETQYF
.	15	TRBV5-1	many	TRBJ2-3	TGCGCCAGCAGCCAGGACTTGGCTAGCACAGATACGCAGTATTTT	CASSQDLASTDTQYF
.	17	TRBV20-1	.	TRBJ2-7	TGCAGTGCTAGAGATGTGCCTCATGAACAGGACCGGGACGAGCAGTACTTC	CSARDVPHEQDRDEQYF
.	13	TRBV2	few	TRBJ2-7	TGTGCCAGCAGTGTGGGCGGAGGCTACGAGCAGTACTTC	CASSVGGGYEQYF
TRBD1	17	TRBV18	few	TRBJ2-1	TGTGCCAGATCACCGTCTCAGGGGGTAAGCTCCTACAATGAGCAGTTCTTC	CARSPSQGVSSYNEQFF
.	16	TRBV2	few	TRBJ2-2	TGTGCCAGCAGTGAAATACACAGGGCGAACACCGGGGAGCTGTTTTTT	CASSEIHRANTGELFF
.	14	TRBV11-2	many	TRBJ2-3	TGTGCCAGCAGCCCCCCTGAGGTTACAGATACGCAGTATTTT	CASSPPEVTDTQYF
TRBD1	15	TRBV6-1	.	TRBJ2-7	TGTGCCAGCAGTGAATGGGGACAGGGGGCGGGTGAGCAGTACTTC	CASSEWGQGAGEQYF
.	14	TRBV19	few	TRBJ1-5	TGTGCCAGTAGTATTTCCGCCAGTAATCAGCCCCAGCATTTT	CASSISASNQPQHF
.	15	TRBV9	.	TRBJ2-7	TGTGCCAGCAGCCCGCGGGTAGCGAGCTCCTACGAGCAGTACTTC	CASSPRVASSYEQYF
TRBD2	15	TRBV7-8	many	TRBJ2-1	TGTGCCAGCAGCTTGAGTAGCGGGAATGACAATGAGCAGTTCTTC	CASSLSSGNDNEQFF
TRBD2	15	TRBV7-3	many	TRBJ2-1	TGTGCCAGCAGCTTACATAGCGGGAGTTCGGATGAGCAGTTCTTC	CASSLHSGSSDEQFF
.	14	TRBV6-2/TRBV6-3	.	TRBJ2-7	TGTGCCAGCAGTTATGGGTGGGGAGACTACGAGCAGTACTTC	CASSYGWGDYEQYF
TRBD2	16	TRBV5-1	few	TRBJ2-2	TGCGCCAGCAAGGGGACTAGCGGCTCCCACACCGGGGAGCTGTTTTTT	CASKGTSGSHTGELFF